This TCR beta chain was captured by sequencing in a study of blood T cells in healthy people across ages. General study points: In the absence of known donor CMV status, changes in expanded clonotypes were possibly confounded.

Germline V CDR1 and CDR2: SQVTM, ANQGSEA. This CDR3 has 13 residues. V was cut by 1 base and J by 4 bases, with 9 bases left in between. Then a second PCR, running roughly 7 to 11 cycles, was carried out with a sample-barcoded 5' primer and a J-beta primer mix. Every molecule of cDNA carried a tag from a template-switch adaptor with 12 random nucleotides. Via MiXCR, TCRdb re-called the 5' RACE reads, giving one row per CDR3 protein. The repertoire holds some 900,000 distinct CDR3 sequences, with about 48% as singletons. Healthy Russian Caucasian donors spanned ages about 6 to 90 years. Total RNA extracted from each sample amounted to at least 6 micrograms. This clonotype was seen a handful of times. The antigen remains undetermined.

The chain has TRBV29-1 and TRBJ2-3; no clear D. This sequence was found in a man aged 25-45 years in good health. Sequencing was done on a sample of blood. The CDR3 sequence is CSVEGSGSDTQYF. CDR3 sequence (DNA): TGCAGCGTTGAAGGGAGTGGCTCAGATACGCAGTATTTT.